The 20 T cell receptor beta chains reported below all come from one sample, sequenced in a study of T cells in narcolepsy. Assay used: immunoSEQ multiplex PCR; TCRdb lists only in-frame clones, some missing. The data contain about 41,000 clones, more than 70% of them singletons. Source material: CD45RA- memory CD4+ T cells from PBMCs. Source of these receptors: a human donor with narcolepsy.

This chain joins TRBV7-9 and TRBJ1-5; no clear D. V lost 0 bases to trimming and J lost 7 bases, with 7 bases between them. CDR3 length: 13 residues. Germline lookup yields CDR1 SEHNR and CDR2 FQNEAQ (reference sequence). This chain's CDR3 is CASSLAVGQPQHF. The CDR3 DNA follows: TGTGCCAGCAGCTTAGCGGTCGGGCAGCCCCAGCATTTT.

The rearrangement joins TRBV19 to TRBJ2-2; D is perhaps TRBD1 (5 bases). CDR1 and CDR2 (germline): LNHDA, SQIVND (reference sequence). The V gene lost 3 bases and the J gene lost 5 bases, with 16 bases spanning the gap. This CDR3 spans 16 amino acids. DNA of the CDR3: TGTGCCAGTAGTATTTTCTTAGGGGTACAAACCGGGGAGCTGTTTTTT. This encodes CASSIFLGVQTGELFF.

The chain couples TRBV4-1 to TRBJ2-4; no firm D call. The V end lost 1 base, the J end lost 13 bases, and 5 bases lay between the germline ends. There are 10 residues in the CDR3. Germline V gene lookup returns CDR1 MGHRA and CDR2 YSYEKL. In nucleotides, the CDR3 is TGCGCCAGCAGCCAAGTAGACCAGTACTTC. Protein product: CASSQVDQYF.

V is TRBV11-3 and J is TRBJ1-1; D possibly corresponds to TRBD1 (5 bases). Germline V gives CDR1 SGHNT, CDR2 YENEEA. This CDR3 is 14 amino acids long. Trimming stripped 2 bases from V and 9 bases from J, with 16 bases between. Written as DNA, the CDR3 is TGTGCCAGCAGCTTATTGTCAGGGCAATATCAAGCTTTCTTT. Translation: CASSLLSGQYQAFF.

The genes are TRBV6-1 and TRBJ2-5; D gene ambiguous. This CDR3 contains 14 residues. V was trimmed by 4 bases and J by 1 base, leaving 10 bases between them. From germline, CDR1 is MNHNS and CDR2 SASEGT. CDR3 DNA: TGTGCCAGCAGTGTAGCAACAGTCCAAGAGACCCAGTACTTC. It yields the protein CASSVATVQETQYF.

The rearrangement links TRBV6-6 to TRBJ1-1; D uncertain. Trimming left V 4 bases short and J 4 bases short, with 13 bases between. Germline lookup yields CDR1 MNHNY and CDR2 SVGAGI (reference sequence). This CDR3 is 14 amino acids long. In DNA form, the CDR3 reads TGTGCCAGCAGTTTTCCGGGAAGGATCACTGAAGCTTTCTTT. It encodes CASSFPGRITEAFF.

The J gene is TRBJ2-2, the V gene TRBV28; no reliable D call. Trimming left V 7 bases short and J 3 bases short, with 12 bases between. The CDR3 covers 14 residues. Germline assignment: CDR1 MDHEN and CDR2 SYDVKM. CDR3 residues: CASTLGIDTGELFF. As DNA, the CDR3 is TGTGCCAGCACCTTAGGGATTGACACCGGGGAGCTGTTTTTT.

The chain uses TRBV19 and TRBJ2-7, with TRBD1 matching over 8 bases. Germline V gene lookup returns CDR1 LNHDA and CDR2 SQIVND (reference sequence). The CDR3 covers 15 residues. The V segment lost 3 bases and the J segment 3 bases; nucleotides outside the gene matches: 7. CDR3 DNA sequence: TGTGCCAGTAGTATTGGGGGACAGGTTGGCTACGAGCAGTACTTC. Translation: CASSIGGQVGYEQYF.

This chain joins TRBV7-6 and TRBJ2-5, with D unclear. The CDR3 consists of 12 residues. Germline V gene data show CDR1 as SGHVS and CDR2 as FNYEAQ. Between the trimmed V and J ends, which lost 6 bases and 3 bases, there was a span of 8 bases. Here the CDR3 DNA reads TGTGCCAGCAGTCCCGGCAAAGAGACCCAGTACTTC. Translated: CASSPGKETQYF.

The rearrangement joins TRBV11-1 to TRBJ2-2; tentatively, D is TRBD1 (6 bases). Germline V lookup: CDR1 SGHAT, CDR2 FQDESV (reference sequence). V was shortened by 6 bases and J by 4 bases, with 15 bases between the two germline ends. The CDR3 is 15 residues long. The CDR3 DNA follows: TGTGCCAGCAGTGACGGCAGGGGAAGCACCGGGGAGCTGTTTTTT. It is translated as CASSDGRGSTGELFF.

The CDR3 loop is CASYPPGTDTQYF. The CDR3, as DNA: TGTGCCAGCTATCCCCCGGGGACAGATACGCAGTATTTT. The V call is TRBV11-2, the J call TRBJ2-3; TRBD2 might be the D (5 bases). CDR3 length equals 13 residues. Germline V gene sequence: CDR1 SGHAT, CDR2 FQNNGV. V was trimmed by 8 bases and J by 3 bases, leaving 12 bases between them. Full variable domain (rest looked up from reference TRBV11-2 and TRBJ2-3): EAGVAQSPRYKIIEKRQSVAFWCNPISGHATLYWYQQILGQGPKLLIQFQNNGVVDDSQLPKDRFSAERLKGVDSTLKIQPAKLEDSAVYLCASYPPGTDTQYFGPGTRLTVL.

This chain's CDR3 is CASRQTGGNEQFF. The CDR3 DNA follows: TGCGCCAGCAGACAAACAGGGGGCAATGAGCAGTTCTTC. The rearrangement links TRBV5-1 to TRBJ2-1; 8 bases align to TRBD1. Germline CDR1 is SGHRS and CDR2 is YFSETQ. The length of the CDR3 is 13 residues. With 5 bases clipped from V and 6 bases from J, the junction kept 4 bases outside the gene matches.

The chain uses TRBV4-2 and TRBJ1-4; TRBD1 matches at 7 bases. The V segment lost 4 bases and the J segment 3 bases; nucleotides outside the gene matches: 5. The germline V gene has CDR1 LGHNA and CDR2 YNFKEQ. This CDR3 is 15 amino acids long. CDR3 loop: CASSPSGGPNEKLFF. In DNA form, the CDR3 reads TGTGCCAGCAGCCCCTCAGGGGGACCTAATGAAAAACTGTTTTTT.

This chain links TRBV5-1 with TRBJ1-1; D remains unclear. The germline V gene has CDR1 SGHRS and CDR2 YFSETQ. The V gene lost 3 bases and the J gene lost 8 bases, with 14 bases spanning the gap. This CDR3 comprises 13 residues. CDR3 region: CASSSMEGDEAFF. CDR3 DNA sequence: TGCGCCAGCAGCTCGATGGAGGGCGACGAAGCTTTCTTT.

The J gene is TRBJ1-1, the V gene TRBV5-1; tentative D call: TRBD1 (6 bases). V lost 0 bases, J lost 7 bases, and 19 bases lay in between. CDR3 length: 16 residues. Germline V gene data show CDR1 as SGHRS and CDR2 as YFSETQ. For the CDR3, the DNA is TGCGCCAGCAGCTTGGCCTGCGGGGCGGGGGGACATGAAGCTTTCTTT. Its protein is CASSLACGAGGHEAFF.

The chain uses TRBV29-1 and TRBJ1-2; 7 bases line up with TRBD1. Germline V gene lookup returns CDR1 SQVTM and CDR2 ANQGSEA. CDR3 length equals 13 residues. The V segment lost 6 bases and the J segment 8 bases; nucleotides outside the gene matches: 12. The CDR3 region is CSVVEGGANGYTF. The CDR3 DNA sequence: TGCAGCGTCGTTGAAGGGGGCGCGAACGGCTACACCTTC.

V usage is TRBV9 and J usage is TRBJ2-1, with 7 bases that match TRBD2. Germline CDR1 SGDLS, CDR2 YYNGEE. V dropped 0 bases and J dropped 8; count of bases not matched to a gene: 8. This CDR3 spans 15 amino acids. Here the CDR3 DNA reads TGTGCCAGCAGCGTAGCGGGGGGAGAGTACGATGAGCAGTTCTTC. Its translation: CASSVAGGEYDEQFF.

A single count supports this clone. This chain uses TRBV7-9 with TRBJ2-3; D call uncertain. Trimming shortened V by 5 bases and J by 1 base, and 4 bases separated the two germline ends. There are 12 residues in the CDR3. Germline V gene lookup returns CDR1 SEHNR and CDR2 FQNEAQ (reference sequence). The CDR3 nucleotides read TGTGCCAGCAGCGGGGGCACAGATACGCAGTATTTT. Translated: CASSGGTDTQYF.

The chain has TRBV7-6 and TRBJ2-5; TRBD1 agrees at 8 bases. This CDR3 region has 14 residues. Germline assignment: CDR1 SGHVS and CDR2 FNYEAQ. Trimming cost V 5 bases and J 4 bases; bases outside gene matches: 6. The CDR3 sequence is CASSPRGRGETQYF. CDR3 DNA sequence: TGTGCCAGCAGCCCCAGGGGGCGCGGAGAGACCCAGTACTTC.

The chain is built from TRBV19 and TRBJ2-1, with 7 bases matching TRBD1. The CDR3 is 14 residues long. CDR1 is LNHDA, CDR2 SQIVND, per germline (reference sequence). Trimming at V came to 7 bases and at J to 7 bases, leaving 10 bases not matched to a gene. This CDR3 reads CASTGTARFNEQFF. In DNA, the CDR3 is TGTGCCAGTACTGGGACAGCGAGATTTAATGAGCAGTTCTTC. Filled out from reference TRBV19 and TRBJ2-1, the complete variable domain reads DGGITQSPKYLFRKEGQNVTLSCEQNLNHDAMYWYRQDPGQGLRLIYYSQIVNDFQKGDIAEGYSVSREKKESFPLTVTSAQKNPTAFYLCASTGTARFNEQFFGPGTRLTVL.